The next 31 T cell receptor beta chains were all read from a single sample in a study of regulatory T cells in long-lasting Graves disease. Libraries of TCR beta came from iRepertoire HTBI primers plus Arm-PCR of CDR3 regions. Using its own MiXCR run on the multiplex PCR reads, TCRdb lists one record per CDR3 protein. Seen here are some 220,000 distinct CDR3 sequences, roughly 19% observed once, and the top ten hold roughly 10%. This sample's time point: newly diagnosed GD, antithyroid drugs for less than 3 months. The TCR library was prepared using RNA isolated from PBMCs. The same sample was also studied in work on T cells in Graves' hyperthyroidism and ophthalmopathy.

The sample here was peripheral blood mononuclear cells (PBMCs), taken at new diagnosis, from a patient treated with antithyroid drugs. Receptor source: a woman aged 30 to 39 with Graves disease.

This clonotype has ten or more counts. The chain links TRBV11-2 to TRBJ2-1; 7 nucleotides align to TRBD1. Germline-derived CDR1 and CDR2 are SGHAT and FQNNGV. Trimming cost V 5 bases and J 2 bases; bases outside gene matches: 6. CDR3 length equals 15 residues. DNA for the CDR3: TGTGCCAGCAGCCAGGGGGAGTTTCCCTACAATGAGCAGTTCTTC. Protein sequence: CASSQGEFPYNEQFF.

This clonotype was recorded many times. This chain uses TRBV5-1 with TRBJ2-7; D is tentatively TRBD1 or TRBD2 (6 bases each). The CDR3 has 15 residues. Germline lookup yields CDR1 SGHRS and CDR2 YFSETQ. The V and J ends lost 1 base and 2 bases respectively, with 13 bases between them. This CDR3 is CASSLIPGAAYEQYF. CDR3 bases: TGCGCCAGCAGCTTGATCCCGGGGGCGGCCTACGAGCAGTACTTC.

In the case of this clonotype: This may come from a read error, since a much larger clone is one base off. The V call is TRBV6-1, the J call TRBJ1-1; D is uncertain. CDR3 size: 16 residues. The germline V and J ends were trimmed by 4 bases and 1 base, with 16 bases remaining between them. CDR1 and CDR2 from the germline V gene are MNHNS and SASEGT. In nucleotides, the CDR3 is TGTGCCAGCAGTGTCTTCGCTACCCTAAAGAACACTGAAGCTTTCTTT. Protein sequence: CASSVFATLKNTEAFF.

This clonotype was seen repeatedly, ten times or more. The V and J genes are TRBV11-3 and TRBJ1-4; 7 bases align to TRBD1. The germline V gene has CDR1 SGHNT and CDR2 YENEEA. This CDR3 is 13 amino acids long. V trimming: 5 bases; J trimming: 7 bases; junction bases outside the gene matches: 4. In DNA, the CDR3 is TGTGCCAGCAGCCTTCGGGACAGTGAAAAACTGTTTTTT. Residues: CASSLRDSEKLFF.

This clonotype came up many times. The rearrangement uses TRBV7-2 and TRBJ2-1; 11 nucleotides align to TRBD2. The J segment lost 4 bases and the V segment lost 5 bases, leaving 7 bases of the junction unmatched. Germline assignment: CDR1 SGHTA and CDR2 FQGNSA. This CDR3 region has 16 residues. The CDR3 here is CASSHVLAGGYNEQFF. For the CDR3, the DNA is TGTGCCAGCAGCCACGTTTTAGCGGGAGGGTACAATGAGCAGTTCTTC.

This clonotype has a count of ten or more. The gene calls are TRBV28 and TRBJ1-2; TRBD1 aligns across 12 bases. Germline V gives CDR1 MDHEN, CDR2 SYDVKM. The CDR3 spans 15 residues. J was trimmed by 5 bases and V by 6 bases; bases with no gene match: 7. The CDR3, as DNA: TGTGCCAGCAGGACGGGACAGGGGGCAATATATGGCTACACCTTC. Its translation: CASRTGQGAIYGYTF.

V is TRBV2 and J is TRBJ2-1, with TRBD1 as a possible D gene (5 bases). The J call is uncertain, as TRBJ2-5 better fits the DNA end. CDR1 and CDR2 from the germline V gene are SNHLY and FYNNEI. This CDR3 spans 14 amino acids. CDR3 region: CASSAVDSQETQYF. CDR3 DNA sequence: TGTGCCAGCAGTGCCGTAGACAGTCAAGAGACCCAGTACTTC.

About this clonotype: A much larger clone is a single base away; this may be a read error. The chain uses TRBV14 and TRBJ2-2, with 9 positions matching TRBD1. The CDR3 spans 15 residues. Per germline, CDR1 SGHDN and CDR2 FVKESK. This CDR3 is CTSSLGQGFTGELFF. For the CDR3, the DNA is TGTACCAGCAGCCTCGGACAGGGGTTTACCGGGGAGCTGTTTTTT.

This clonotype was recorded many times. J is TRBJ1-5 and V is TRBV19; D perhaps matches TRBD1 (5 bases). Germline assignment: CDR1 LNHDA and CDR2 SQIVND (reference sequence). Deletions cut 5 bases from V and 0 bases from J, with 11 bases between. CDR3 length equals 15 residues. CDR3 in amino acids: CASSQLGVSNQPQHF. The CDR3 region has the DNA TGTGCCAGTAGTCAATTGGGGGTTAGCAATCAGCCCCAGCATTTT.

This clonotype was counted at least ten times. The chain is built from TRBV27 and TRBJ2-4; possible D gene TRBD1, 6 bases. CDR3 size: 15 residues. Trimming shortened V by 4 bases and J by 0 bases, and 10 bases separated the two germline ends. Germline V gene sequence: CDR1 MNHEY, CDR2 SMNVEV (reference sequence). The CDR3 here is CASSSKDRAKNIQYF. The CDR3, as DNA: TGTGCCAGCAGTTCCAAGGACAGAGCCAAAAACATTCAGTACTTC.

This clonotype was counted ten times or more. The rearrangement joins TRBV10-3 to TRBJ2-1; 10 nucleotides agree with TRBD1. Per the germline V gene, CDR1 is ENHRY and CDR2 is SYGVKD. V was pared by 4 bases and J by 8 bases, with 5 bases of the junction left unmatched. This CDR3 region has 14 residues. The CDR3 DNA sequence: TGTGCCATCAGTGCGGGGACAGGGGTCTATGAGCAGTTCTTC. Encoded protein: CAISAGTGVYEQFF.

Many counts were recorded for this clonotype. The V and J genes are TRBV20-1 and TRBJ1-1, with D uncertain. Per the germline V gene, CDR1 is DFQATT and CDR2 is SNEGSKA (reference sequence). The CDR3 totals 13 residues. With 5 bases removed from V and 1 base from J, the gap between germline ends came to 11 bases. This CDR3 is CSAPVGGNTEAFF. The CDR3, as DNA: TGCAGTGCTCCCGTAGGTGGGAACACTGAAGCTTTCTTT.

At least ten counts were recorded for this clonotype. This chain uses TRBV19 with TRBJ1-2; tentative D call: TRBD1 (5 bases). V was cut by 1 base and J by 8 bases, with 20 bases left in between. Germline lookup yields CDR1 LNHDA and CDR2 SQIVND (reference sequence). The CDR3 spans 16 residues. Here the CDR3 reads CASSIGPDTLKSGYTF. The CDR3 region has the DNA TGTGCCAGTAGTATAGGACCGGACACTCTGAAGAGCGGCTACACCTTC.

The table lists this clonotype with many counts. This chain uses TRBV2 with TRBJ1-1; tentatively, D is TRBD1 (6 bases). V was cut by 9 bases and J by 2 bases, with 16 bases left in between. The CDR3 is made up of 14 amino acids. Germline V gene lookup returns CDR1 SNHLY and CDR2 FYNNEI. CDR3 residues: CARQGFGLNTEAFF. The CDR3 nucleotides read TGTGCCAGGCAGGGGTTCGGGCTTAACACTGAAGCTTTCTTT. The whole variable domain, filled in from reference TRBV2 and TRBJ1-1, reads EPEVTQTPSHQVTQMGQEVILRCVPISNHLYFYWYRQILGQKVEFLVSFYNNEISEKSEIFDDQFSVERPDGSNFTLKIRSTKLEDSAMYFCARQGFGLNTEAFFGQGTRLTVV.

This clonotype was seen more than once but under ten times. This sequence joins TRBV10-1 and TRBJ2-1; 8 positions match TRBD2. The CDR3 is made up of 14 amino acids. V lost 8 bases and J lost 5; bases outside the gene matches: 8. CDR1 and CDR2 (germline): WNHNN, SYGVQD (reference sequence). The CDR3 sequence is CASSRREEDNEQFF. CDR3 in DNA: TGCGCCAGCTCACGGCGGGAGGAGGACAATGAGCAGTTCTTC.

This clonotype was detected many times. The rearrangement uses TRBV2 and TRBJ2-4; 14 bases line up with TRBD2. Germline CDR1 and CDR2: SNHLY and FYNNEI. J gave up 2 bases and V 6 bases, and 3 bases lay outside the gene matches. This CDR3 spans 16 amino acids. CDR3 loop: CASRRTSGRTKNIQYF. The CDR3 nucleotides are TGTGCCAGCAGGCGGACTAGCGGGAGGACCAAAAACATTCAGTACTTC.

This clonotype was counted many times. The chain carries TRBV30 and TRBJ2-2; D is unresolved. From germline, CDR1 is GTSNPN and CDR2 SVGIG (reference sequence). V gave up 1 base and J gave up 6 bases, with 6 bases separating them. CDR3 size: 12 residues. The CDR3 nucleotides read TGTGCCTGGAGTGCTGGGGCCGGGGAGCTGTTTTTT. This gives the protein CAWSAGAGELFF.

In its sample, this clonotype was seen many times. This chain links TRBV6-2 or TRBV6-3 with TRBJ2-1, with D possibly TRBD2 on 6 matching bases. The CDR3 totals 14 residues. Germline V gene lookup returns CDR1 MNHEY and CDR2 SVGEGT. V was pared by 2 bases and J by 8 bases, with 13 bases between. Here the CDR3 reads CASSYDTSSHEQFF. The CDR3 DNA is TGTGCCAGCAGTTACGACACTAGCTCGCATGAGCAGTTCTTC.

The table lists this clonotype with a few counts. The chain recombines TRBV6-1 with TRBJ2-7; 9 nucleotides align to TRBD1. V shed 6 bases, J shed 3 bases, and the junction held 9 bases outside the gene matches. CDR1 and CDR2 (germline): MNHNS, SASEGT. The CDR3 is 15 amino acids. CDR3 protein: CASRHPGQGNYEQYF. CDR3 bases: TGTGCCAGCAGACACCCGGGACAGGGAAACTACGAGCAGTACTTC.

This clonotype was counted only a few times. The J gene is TRBJ2-7, the V gene TRBV6-5, with D unclear. The CDR3 is 12 residues long. Trimming took 4 bases from V and 7 from J, leaving 11 bases between them. The germline V gene encodes CDR1 MNHEY and CDR2 SVGAGI. DNA of the CDR3: TGTGCCAGCAGTTCTTCCACCCTGGAGCAGTACTTC. Protein sequence: CASSSSTLEQYF.

This clonotype was observed at least ten times. CDR3: CASSAFGERVSLFYNEQFF. Written as DNA, the CDR3 is TGTGCCAGCAGTGCGTTCGGGGAGCGTGTTTCACTGTTCTACAATGAGCAGTTCTTC. The chain employs TRBV28 and TRBJ2-1; weak D call: TRBD2 (5 bases). With 5 bases removed from V and 3 bases from J, the gap between germline ends came to 26 bases. Germline loops: CDR1 MDHEN, CDR2 SYDVKM. The CDR3 sequence is 19 residues long.

This clonotype appeared many times. For the CDR3, the DNA is TGTGCCAGCAGCTCCCCCCCGGGACAGAGGAACACTGAAGCTTTCTTT. Translating gives CASSSPPGQRNTEAFF. The chain is built from TRBV7-9 and TRBJ1-1; 7 bases map to TRBD1. Germline CDR1 reads SEHNR; CDR2 reads FQNEAQ (reference sequence). The CDR3 consists of 16 residues. V shed 4 bases, J shed 1 base, and the junction held 9 bases outside the gene matches.

This clonotype appeared a few times. This rearrangement joins TRBV6-1 to TRBJ1-2; 8 bases fit TRBD1. Germline-derived CDR1 and CDR2 are MNHNS and SASEGT. V shed 8 bases and J 1 base; nucleotides not matched to a gene: 6. This CDR3 is built from 14 residues. CDR3 amino acids: CASVDRGYNYGYTF. The CDR3 DNA reads TGTGCCAGCGTCGACAGGGGATATAACTATGGCTACACCTTC.

This clonotype was picked up many times. J is TRBJ2-2 and V is TRBV9, with D unclear. The CDR3 is made up of 17 amino acids. CDR1 and CDR2 from the germline V gene are SGDLS and YYNGEE. With 4 bases removed from V and 6 bases from J, the gap between germline ends came to 22 bases. Here the CDR3 reads CASSPTPGPGGAGELFF. Written as DNA, the CDR3 is TGTGCCAGCAGCCCAACCCCGGGCCCCGGCGGCGCCGGGGAGCTGTTTTTT.

The chain uses TRBV20-1 and TRBJ2-7; 10 nucleotides agree with TRBD2. Germline V gene data show CDR1 as DFQATT and CDR2 as SNEGSKA (reference sequence). The CDR3 is made up of 17 amino acids. Trimming at V came to 5 bases and at J to 4 bases, leaving 17 bases not matched to a gene. CDR3 loop: CSAGGSDSSGGSYEQYF. In DNA, the CDR3 is TGCAGTGCTGGGGGTTCTGACTCTAGCGGGGGTAGTTACGAGCAGTACTTC.

This clonotype came up many times. The CDR3 DNA sequence: TGTGCCAGCAAGGGTGGGCTAGCGGGAGAATCAGATACGCAGTATTTT. Translating gives CASKGGLAGESDTQYF. The V call is TRBV6-2 or TRBV6-3, the J call TRBJ2-3; 10 nucleotides line up with TRBD2. The CDR3 is made up of 16 amino acids. Germline-derived CDR1 and CDR2 are MNHEY and SVGEGT. Germline trimming cut 7 bases from V and 4 bases from J; bases unmatched to any gene: 11.

The rearrangement uses TRBV20-1 and TRBJ1-5; D might be TRBD1 (6 bases). Germline CDR1 reads DFQATT; CDR2 reads SNEGSKA (reference sequence). V was clipped by 4 bases and J by 9 bases, with 16 bases between them. There are 13 residues in the CDR3. The CDR3 reads CSATQGTQGPQHF. The DNA for the CDR3 is TGCAGTGCTACACAGGGAACTCAAGGGCCCCAGCATTTT.

The table lists this clonotype with many counts. This rearrangement joins TRBV5-1 to TRBJ2-5; 8 bases are a match to TRBD1. CDR1 and CDR2 from the germline V gene are SGHRS and YFSETQ. CDR3 length equals 16 residues. The V segment lost 5 bases and the J segment 3 bases; nucleotides outside the gene matches: 12. The CDR3 nucleotides read TGCGCCAGCAGTTCCGTCCCCGACAGGGGAGAAGAGACCCAGTACTTC. This encodes CASSSVPDRGEETQYF.

This clonotype was counted at least ten times. The chain couples TRBV12-3 or TRBV12-4 to TRBJ1-4; tentative D call: TRBD1 (5 bases). Trimming left V 2 bases short and J 3 bases short, with 7 bases between. The CDR3 consists of 14 residues. CDR3 loop: CASSLRGANEKLFF. As DNA, the CDR3 is TGTGCCAGCAGTTTAAGGGGTGCTAATGAAAAACTGTTTTTT.

The chain has TRBV20-1 and TRBJ2-1, with 12 bases fitting TRBD2. CDR3 length equals 17 residues. V was clipped by 0 bases and J by 6 bases; unmatched bases: 9. CDR1 is DFQATT, CDR2 SNEGSKA, per germline (reference sequence). CDR3 protein: CSARDGWGLAGFNEQFF. As DNA, the CDR3 is TGCAGTGCTAGAGATGGTTGGGGACTAGCGGGTTTCAATGAGCAGTTCTTC.

V is TRBV7-6 and J is TRBJ2-3; D unclear. The V end lost 3 bases, the J end lost 4 bases, and 17 bases lay between the germline ends. This CDR3 region has 16 residues. Looked up from germline, CDR1 is SGHVS and CDR2 is FNYEAQ. CDR3 loop: CASSFRPGPDPDTQYF. The CDR3 nucleotides are TGTGCCAGCAGCTTCCGCCCCGGGCCCGACCCAGATACGCAGTATTTT.